Shown below are 24 T cell receptor beta chains from a single sample sequenced in a study of beta chain features in type 1 diabetes. Reverse transcription of all isolated RNA meant that expressed TCRB transcripts were sequenced. The method was immunoSEQ multiplex PCR; TCRdb's version includes in-frame clones alone and lacks a portion of them. The table includes hundreds of thousands of clones, 13% to 15% detected once. Specimen: central memory CD4+ T cells from blood. Receptors originate from a man in his thirties or forties in good health.

This clone was seen a handful of times. This CDR3 is CASSPIYATDTQYF. The CDR3 coding sequence is TGTGCCAGCAGCCCGATCTACGCGACAGATACGCAGTATTTT. The chain uses TRBV7-2 and TRBJ2-3; D is undetermined. CDR1 is SGHTA, CDR2 FQGNSA, per germline. Trimming removed 5 bases at V and 3 bases at J, with 12 bases between. CDR3 length: 14 amino acids.

This clone was observed a handful of times. V is TRBV4-1 and J is TRBJ2-1, with 9 bases that match TRBD2. Germline lookup yields CDR1 MGHRA and CDR2 YSYEKL. V lost 5 bases to trimming and J lost 2 bases; unmatched junction nucleotides: 7. The CDR3 spans 16 residues. CDR3 nucleotide sequence: TGCGCCAGCAGCTTTATAGCGGGGGATCCCTACAATGAGCAGTTCTTC. Translating it yields CASSFIAGDPYNEQFF.

V usage is TRBV7-2 and J usage is TRBJ2-3, with D possibly matching TRBD2 (6 bases). Germline values: CDR1 SGHTA, CDR2 FQGNSA. The CDR3 has 13 amino acids. V shed 1 base and J shed 6 bases, with 8 bases lying between them. CDR3 sequence reads: CASSLVRGDTQYF. In DNA, the CDR3 is TGTGCCAGCAGCTTAGTGCGGGGTGATACGCAGTATTTT.

The chain is built from TRBV11-3 and TRBJ2-2; 10 bases line up with TRBD2. V trimming: 5 bases; J trimming: 2 bases; junction bases outside the gene matches: 11. This CDR3 is built from 18 residues. Germline V gene sequence: CDR1 SGHNT, CDR2 YENEEA. The CDR3, as DNA: TGTGCCAGCAGCAAAGGGCTAGCGGGGGCCCTAAACACCGGGGAGCTGTTTTTT. Translating it yields CASSKGLAGALNTGELFF.

This clone was seen a few times. The chain joins TRBV2 to TRBJ2-7, with 8 nucleotides matching TRBD1. Germline V lookup: CDR1 SNHLY, CDR2 FYNNEI. There are 13 residues in the CDR3. The V gene end was trimmed by 5 bases and the J gene end by 3 bases; junction bases not matched to a gene: 3. The CDR3 bases are TGTGCCAGCAGTCCGGACAGGGTCTACGAGCAGTACTTC. It codes for CASSPDRVYEQYF.

Concerning this clone: This likely stems from a read error, as it lies one base from a far larger clone. The CDR3 is CASSQVGHSGYSSTDTQYF. CDR3 nucleotides: TGTGCCAGCAGCCAAGTGGGCCACAGCGGCTATTCTAGCACAGATACGCAGTATTTT. The genes are TRBV7-7 and TRBJ2-3, with a weak D call TRBD2 (5 bases). Germline-derived CDR1 and CDR2 are SSHAT and FNYEAQ (reference sequence). This CDR3 comprises 19 residues. The germline V and J ends were trimmed by 5 bases and 0 bases, with 24 bases remaining between them.

The chain couples TRBV19 to TRBJ2-6; 7 nucleotides match TRBD2. CDR3 length equals 15 residues. Germline loops: CDR1 LNHDA, CDR2 SQIVND (reference sequence). The J segment lost 2 bases and the V segment lost 8 bases, leaving 6 bases of the junction unmatched. The CDR3 reads CASGHGRTGANVLTF. The CDR3 coding sequence is TGTGCCAGTGGGCACGGGAGGACTGGGGCCAACGTCCTGACTTTC.

This chain joins TRBV7-2 and TRBJ2-3; tentatively, D is TRBD2 (7 bases). CDR1 is SGHTA, CDR2 FQGNSA, per germline. The CDR3 totals 16 residues. Trimming pared 1 base from V and 5 bases from J, leaving 16 bases between. The CDR3 coding sequence is TGTGCCAGCAGCTTAGAACGGGGGGCGGAAGGAGATACGCAGTATTTT. Translated, it gives CASSLERGAEGDTQYF.

This clone was seen a handful of times. In nucleotides, the CDR3 is TGCGCCAGCAGCTCCCAACCCGGGACTAGCGGGAGCACCAGATACAATGAGCAGTTCTTC. Protein product: CASSSQPGTSGSTRYNEQFF. The chain recombines TRBV5-1 with TRBJ2-1, with 14 positions matching TRBD2. After removal of 3 bases from V and 4 bases from J, the junction contained 15 bases not matched to a gene. CDR3 size: 20 residues. Per germline, CDR1 SGHRS and CDR2 YFSETQ. Looking up the rest from reference TRBV5-1 and TRBJ2-1 gives the full variable domain: KAGVTQTPRYLIKTRGQQVTLSCSPISGHRSVSWYQQTPGQGLQFLFEYFSETQRNKGNFPGRFSGRQFSNSRSEMNVSTLELGDSALYLCASSSQPGTSGSTRYNEQFFGPGTRLTVL.

The rearrangement uses TRBV6-6 and TRBJ2-3, with D perhaps TRBD1 or TRBD2 (7 bases each). Trimming removed 10 bases from V and 5 bases from J, with 19 bases in between. From germline, CDR1 is MNHNY and CDR2 SVGAGI (reference sequence). The length of the CDR3 is 14 residues. In DNA form, the CDR3 reads TGTGCCACCGGGGGGACAGATATCATAGATACGCAGTATTTT. Amino acid sequence: CATGGTDIIDTQYF.

V gene TRBV7-9 combines with J gene TRBJ2-5; the D gene is possibly TRBD1 (7 bases). This CDR3 is built from 15 residues. Looked up from germline, CDR1 is SEHNR and CDR2 is FQNEAQ (reference sequence). Trimming left V 5 bases short and J 5 bases short, with 18 bases between. In DNA form, the CDR3 reads TGTGCCAGCAGCGAAGGGGGCAGCGGGTGGGAGACCCAGTACTTC. It is translated as CASSEGGSGWETQYF.

The chain combines TRBV11-2 with TRBJ2-5, with 11 positions matching TRBD2. This CDR3 spans 16 amino acids. V lost 5 bases and J lost 5; bases outside the gene matches: 10. CDR1 SGHAT and CDR2 FQNNGV come from the germline V gene. The chain's CDR3 is CASSRQGSGGAETQYF. In DNA form, the CDR3 reads TGTGCCAGCAGCCGTCAGGGTAGCGGGGGGGCGGAGACCCAGTACTTC.

The V gene is TRBV7-2, the J gene TRBJ2-4; D gene ambiguous. The CDR3 consists of 14 residues. Per the germline V gene, CDR1 is SGHTA and CDR2 is FQGNSA. V lost 1 base and J lost 2, with 6 bases in between. CDR3 in amino acids: CASSLGQTKNIQYF. The CDR3 coding sequence is TGTGCCAGCAGCTTAGGGCAGACCAAAAACATTCAGTACTTC.

This clone was recorded a few times. The chain joins TRBV9 to TRBJ1-2; the D gene is possibly TRBD1 (5 bases). Trimming removed 5 bases from V and 4 bases from J, with 12 bases in between. Per germline, CDR1 SGDLS and CDR2 YYNGEE. This CDR3 contains 13 residues. The CDR3 coding sequence is TGTGCCAGCAGTGAGGGACTCGGCTATGGCTACACCTTC. Amino acid sequence: CASSEGLGYGYTF.

V gene TRBV5-6 combines with J gene TRBJ1-1; D gene unclear. This CDR3 spans 11 amino acids. V was clipped by 0 bases and J by 8 bases, with 5 bases between them. CDR1 is SGHDT and CDR2 is YYEEEE in the germline V gene. This CDR3 reads CASSLGAEAFF. The CDR3 coding sequence is TGTGCCAGCAGCTTGGGTGCGGAAGCTTTCTTT.

This clone was counted between two and nine times. Written as DNA, the CDR3 is TGTGCCAGCGGGTTTGGCGAGCAGTTCTTC. Its protein product is CASGFGEQFF. The gene calls are TRBV6-5 and TRBJ2-1; D gene ambiguous. The CDR3 sequence is 10 residues long. Per the germline V gene, CDR1 is MNHEY and CDR2 is SVGAGI. Trimming shortened V by 8 bases and J by 10 bases, and 9 bases separated the two germline ends.

This clone was observed a few times. The chain has TRBV6-5 and TRBJ1-2, with D perhaps matching TRBD1 (5 bases). V gave up 5 bases and J gave up 3 bases, with 16 bases separating them. The germline CDR1 and CDR2 sequences are MNHEY and SVGAGI. CDR3 length equals 15 residues. The DNA for the CDR3 is TGTGCCAGCAGTCCTCGACGGACAACTGACTATGGCTACACCTTC. This sequence encodes CASSPRRTTDYGYTF.

The gene calls are TRBV6-5 and TRBJ2-7; 8 nucleotides line up with TRBD2. J was trimmed by 3 bases and V by 8 bases; bases with no gene match: 9. Germline loops: CDR1 MNHEY, CDR2 SVGAGI. The CDR3 runs 14 residues. CDR3 nucleotides: TGTGCCAGCGGCGGGGGGAGGGCCTTCTACGAGCAGTACGTC. This codes for CASGGGRAFYEQYV.

The genes are TRBV7-2 and TRBJ2-6, with no clear D. Per the germline V gene, CDR1 is SGHTA and CDR2 is FQGNSA. V was shortened by 2 bases and J by 0 bases, with 5 bases between the two germline ends. The CDR3 spans 15 residues. CDR3 bases: TGTGCCAGCAGCTTATTCGGCTCTGGGGCCAACGTCCTGACTTTC. The encoded protein is CASSLFGSGANVLTF.

The chain carries TRBV19 and TRBJ1-1; D not certain. CDR3 size: 16 residues. Germline V gives CDR1 LNHDA, CDR2 SQIVND (reference sequence). V lost 7 bases to trimming and J lost 0 bases, with 18 bases between them. This CDR3 reads CASTPSRNPLNTEAFF. DNA for the CDR3: TGTGCCAGTACTCCGTCCCGAAATCCCCTGAACACTGAAGCTTTCTTT.

This clone was detected only a few times. J is TRBJ2-3 and V is TRBV7-3; 10 bases map to TRBD2. Looked up from germline, CDR1 is SGHTA and CDR2 is FQGTGA. The length of the CDR3 is 17 residues. V shed 1 base, J shed 1 base, and the junction held 5 bases outside the gene matches. The CDR3, as DNA: TGTGCCAGCAGCTTAATTGCAGCGGGAGGGGGCACAGATACGCAGTATTTT. This gives the protein CASSLIAAGGGTDTQYF.

V is TRBV4-2 and J is TRBJ2-5; the match to TRBD1 covers 9 bases. With V trimmed by 5 bases and J by 4 bases, 8 bases remained unmatched. CDR3 length equals 15 residues. CDR1 is LGHNA, CDR2 YNFKEQ, per germline. The CDR3 sequence: CASSLSGTGTETQYF. Written as DNA, the CDR3 is TGTGCCAGCAGCTTATCCGGGACAGGGACAGAGACCCAGTACTTC.

The chain recombines TRBV11-2 with TRBJ2-1; 9 bases agree with TRBD2. V lost 4 bases and J lost 6; bases outside the gene matches: 16. The CDR3 extends over 18 amino acids. Looked up from germline, CDR1 is SGHAT and CDR2 is FQNNGV. CDR3 in DNA: TGTGCCAGCAGCTACCGGTGGAGTAGCGGGAGTTTTTCCAATGAGCAGTTCTTC. Its protein is CASSYRWSSGSFSNEQFF. Full variable domain (remainder filled in from reference TRBV11-2 and TRBJ2-1): EAGVAQSPRYKIIEKRQSVAFWCNPISGHATLYWYQQILGQGPKLLIQFQNNGVVDDSQLPKDRFSAERLKGVDSTLKIQPAKLEDSAVYLCASSYRWSSGSFSNEQFFGPGTRLTVL.

The chain employs TRBV5-1 and TRBJ2-1; TRBD2 agrees at 7 bases. V trimming: 6 bases; J trimming: 3 bases; junction bases outside the gene matches: 6. The CDR3 is 14 amino acids. Germline values: CDR1 SGHRS, CDR2 YFSETQ. DNA of the CDR3: TGCGCCAGCATGGCGGGAGCAGGCTACAATGAGCAGTTCTTC. It codes for CASMAGAGYNEQFF.